This entry describes one T cell receptor (beta chain). These data are taken from a study of control samples from healthy donors and cancer patients. Clones were read by immunoSEQ multiplex PCR, and TCRdb kept only the in-frame ones, dropping some. Here the sample spans roughly 73,000 clones, 84% being singletons. V lost 8 bases and J 4 bases, leaving 17 bases between the germline ends. The CDR3 loop spans 14 amino acids. CDR1 and CDR2 from the germline V gene are MNHEY and SVGAGI. This rearrangement joins TRBV6-5 to TRBJ1-2, with D maybe TRBD1 (5 bases). The sequencing sample was made of blood. The sequence was obtained from a man between 50 and 59 years old in good health. CDR3 protein: CASVGREGSYGYTF. The CDR3, as DNA: TGTGCCAGCGTGGGGAGAGAGGGGAGCTATGGCTACACCTTC.